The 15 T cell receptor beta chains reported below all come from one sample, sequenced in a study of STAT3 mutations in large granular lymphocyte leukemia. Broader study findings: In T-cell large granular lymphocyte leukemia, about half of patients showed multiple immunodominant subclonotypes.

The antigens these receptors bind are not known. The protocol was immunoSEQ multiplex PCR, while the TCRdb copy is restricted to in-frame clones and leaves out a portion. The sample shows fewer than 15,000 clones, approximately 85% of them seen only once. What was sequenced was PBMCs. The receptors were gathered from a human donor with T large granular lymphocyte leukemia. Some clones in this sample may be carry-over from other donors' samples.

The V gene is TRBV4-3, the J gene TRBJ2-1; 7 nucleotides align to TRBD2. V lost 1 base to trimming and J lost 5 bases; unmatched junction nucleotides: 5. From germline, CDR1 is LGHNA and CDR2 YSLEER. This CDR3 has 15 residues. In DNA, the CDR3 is TGCGCCAGCAGCCAAGGCGGGACTATCGACAATGAGCAGTTCTTC. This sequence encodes CASSQGGTIDNEQFF.

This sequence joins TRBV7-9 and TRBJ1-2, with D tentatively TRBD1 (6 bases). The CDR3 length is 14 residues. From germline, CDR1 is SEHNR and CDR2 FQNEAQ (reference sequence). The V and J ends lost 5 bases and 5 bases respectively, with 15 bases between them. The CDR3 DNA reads TGTGCCAGCAGCGCTTCCGGGACAAGATATGGCTACACCTTC. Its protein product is CASSASGTRYGYTF.

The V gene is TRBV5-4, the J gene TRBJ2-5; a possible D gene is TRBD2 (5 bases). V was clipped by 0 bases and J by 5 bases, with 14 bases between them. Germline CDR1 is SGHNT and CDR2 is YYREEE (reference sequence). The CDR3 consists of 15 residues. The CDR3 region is CASSLELGSGETQYF. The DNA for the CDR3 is TGTGCCAGCAGCTTGGAGTTGGGGAGTGGGGAGACCCAGTACTTC.

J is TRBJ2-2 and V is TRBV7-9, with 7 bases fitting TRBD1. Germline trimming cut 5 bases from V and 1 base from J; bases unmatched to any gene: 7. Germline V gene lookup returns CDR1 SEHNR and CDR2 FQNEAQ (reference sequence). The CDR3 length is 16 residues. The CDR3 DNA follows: TGTGCCAGCAGCAGGGGGCCGGTCAGGAACACCGGGGAGCTGTTTTTT. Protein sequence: CASSRGPVRNTGELFF.

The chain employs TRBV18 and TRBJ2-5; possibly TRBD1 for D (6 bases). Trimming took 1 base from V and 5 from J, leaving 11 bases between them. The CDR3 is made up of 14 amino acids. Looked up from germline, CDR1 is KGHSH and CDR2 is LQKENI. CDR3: CASSPRDTGETQYF. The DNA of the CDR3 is TGTGCCAGCTCACCACGGGACACCGGGGAGACCCAGTACTTC. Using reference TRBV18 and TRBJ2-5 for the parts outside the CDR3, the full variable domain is NAGVMQNPRHLVRRRGQEARLRCSPMKGHSHVYWYRQLPEEGLKFMVYLQKENIIDESGMPKERFSAEFPKEGPSILRIQQVVRGDSAAYFCASSPRDTGETQYFGPGTRLLVL.

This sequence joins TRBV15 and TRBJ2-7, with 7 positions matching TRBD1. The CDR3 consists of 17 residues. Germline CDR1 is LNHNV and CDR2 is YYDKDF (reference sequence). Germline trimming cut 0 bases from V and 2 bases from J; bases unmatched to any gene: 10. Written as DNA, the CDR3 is TGTGCCACCAGCAGAGATTTGAAGATTCAGGGGGCCTACGAGCAGTACTTC. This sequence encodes CATSRDLKIQGAYEQYF. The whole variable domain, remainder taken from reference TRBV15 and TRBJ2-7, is DAMVIQNPRYQVTQFGKPVTLSCSQTLNHNVMYWYQQKSSQAPKLLFHYYDKDFNNEADTPDNFQSRRPNTSFCFLDIRSPGLGDTAMYLCATSRDLKIQGAYEQYFGPGTRLTVT.

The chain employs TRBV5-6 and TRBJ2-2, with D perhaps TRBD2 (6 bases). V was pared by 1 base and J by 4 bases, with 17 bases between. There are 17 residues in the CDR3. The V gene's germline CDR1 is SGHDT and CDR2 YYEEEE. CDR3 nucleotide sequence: TGTGCCAGCAGCTTGAGTAGCGGATCATGGGGCACCGGGGAGCTGTTTTTT. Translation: CASSLSSGSWGTGELFF.

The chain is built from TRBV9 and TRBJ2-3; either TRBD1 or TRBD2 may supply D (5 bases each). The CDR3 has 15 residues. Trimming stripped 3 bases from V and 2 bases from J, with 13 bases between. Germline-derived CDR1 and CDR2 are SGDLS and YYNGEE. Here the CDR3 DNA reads TGTGCCAGCAGCGCTTTTGAGGGGTACACAGATACGCAGTATTTT. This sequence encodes CASSAFEGYTDTQYF.

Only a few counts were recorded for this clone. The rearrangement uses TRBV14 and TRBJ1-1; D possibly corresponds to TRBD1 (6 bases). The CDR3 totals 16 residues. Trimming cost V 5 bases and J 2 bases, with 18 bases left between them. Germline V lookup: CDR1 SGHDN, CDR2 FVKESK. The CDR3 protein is CASSSTRGGFNTEAFF. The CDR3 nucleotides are TGTGCCAGCAGCTCAACAAGAGGGGGTTTTAACACTGAAGCTTTCTTT.

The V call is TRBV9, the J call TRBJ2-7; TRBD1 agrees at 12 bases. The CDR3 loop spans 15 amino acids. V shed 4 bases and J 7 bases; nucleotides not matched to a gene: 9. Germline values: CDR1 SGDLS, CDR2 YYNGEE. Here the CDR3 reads CASSPGDRGRGEQYF. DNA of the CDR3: TGTGCCAGCAGCCCTGGGGACAGGGGGCGCGGTGAGCAGTACTTC. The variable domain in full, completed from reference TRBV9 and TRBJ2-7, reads DSGVTQTPKHLITATGQRVTLRCSPRSGDLSVYWYQQSLDQGLQFLIQYYNGEERAKGNILERFSAQQFPDLHSELNLSSLELGDSALYFCASSPGDRGRGEQYFGPGTRLTVT.

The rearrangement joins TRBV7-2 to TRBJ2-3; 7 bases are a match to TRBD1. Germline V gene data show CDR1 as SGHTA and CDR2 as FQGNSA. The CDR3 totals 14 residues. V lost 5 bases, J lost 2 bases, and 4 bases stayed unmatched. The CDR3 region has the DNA TGTGCCAGCAGCGTGGACAGGCCCACAGATACGCAGTATTTT. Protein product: CASSVDRPTDTQYF.

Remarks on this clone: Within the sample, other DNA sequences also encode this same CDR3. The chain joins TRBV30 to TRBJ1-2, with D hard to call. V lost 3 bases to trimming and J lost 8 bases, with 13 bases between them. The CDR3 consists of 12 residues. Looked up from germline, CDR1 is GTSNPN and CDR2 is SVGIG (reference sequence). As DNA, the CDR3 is TGTGCCTGGAGGGCCGGAGGTTACGGCTACACCTTC. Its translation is CAWRAGGYGYTF.

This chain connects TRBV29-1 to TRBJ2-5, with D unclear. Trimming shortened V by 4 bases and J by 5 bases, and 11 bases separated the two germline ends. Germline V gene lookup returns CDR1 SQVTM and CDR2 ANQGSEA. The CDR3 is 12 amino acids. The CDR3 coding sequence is TGCAGCGTTGTAACCGTAGGGGAGACCCAGTACTTC. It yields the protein CSVVTVGETQYF.

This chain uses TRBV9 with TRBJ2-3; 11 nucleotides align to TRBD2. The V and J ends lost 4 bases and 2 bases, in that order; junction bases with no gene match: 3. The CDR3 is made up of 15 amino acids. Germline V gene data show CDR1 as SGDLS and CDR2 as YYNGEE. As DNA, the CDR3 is TGTGCCAGCAGCCCTAGCGGGGGGACCACAGATACGCAGTATTTT. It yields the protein CASSPSGGTTDTQYF.

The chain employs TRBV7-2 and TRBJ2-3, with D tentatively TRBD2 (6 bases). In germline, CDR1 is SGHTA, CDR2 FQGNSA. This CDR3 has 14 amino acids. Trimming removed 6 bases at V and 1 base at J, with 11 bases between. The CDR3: CASRVGGGTDTQYF. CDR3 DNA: TGTGCCAGCAGGGTGGGAGGTGGCACAGATACGCAGTATTTT.